Below, 26 T cell receptor beta chains from the same sample are listed, as sequenced in a study of cytomegalovirus exposure and HLA in healthy donors. This table comes from immunoSEQ multiplex PCR, and its TCRdb copy is limited to in-frame clones, with some not included. The table records over 150,000 clones, 85% of them present only once. The sample was PBMCs. Receptor source: a man aged 18 to 30 in good health and CMV-seropositive.

This chain uses TRBV11-1 with TRBJ2-3; 9 bases are a match to TRBD2. Germline lookup yields CDR1 SGHAT and CDR2 FQDESV (reference sequence). The V gene end was trimmed by 3 bases and the J gene end by 6 bases; junction bases not matched to a gene: 4. CDR3 length: 14 amino acids. The CDR3 sequence is CASSLGTSPDTQYF. The DNA for the CDR3 is TGTGCCAGCAGCTTGGGGACTAGCCCGGATACGCAGTATTTT.

J is TRBJ2-7 and V is TRBV5-5; TRBD1 aligns across 8 bases. V trimming: 2 bases; J trimming: 6 bases; junction bases outside the gene matches: 7. Germline CDR1 reads SGHKS; CDR2 reads YYEKEE (reference sequence). The CDR3 sequence is 14 residues long. Written as DNA, the CDR3 is TGTGCCAGCAGCTTCGACAGGGGAATTGGCGAGCAGTACTTC. Translating it yields CASSFDRGIGEQYF.

This sequence joins TRBV19 and TRBJ2-1; D possibly corresponds to TRBD1 (6 bases). V was trimmed by 4 bases and J by 7 bases, leaving 20 bases between them. Germline CDR1 is LNHDA and CDR2 is SQIVND (reference sequence). This CDR3 has 16 amino acids. The CDR3 loop reads CASSKMTGNVGNEQFF. CDR3 DNA sequence: TGTGCCAGTAGTAAAATGACAGGAAATGTGGGGAATGAGCAGTTCTTC.

Note on this clone: The sample holds other DNA sequences that translate to the same CDR3. The V gene is TRBV28, the J gene TRBJ2-7, with 9 bases matching TRBD1. In germline, CDR1 is MDHEN, CDR2 SYDVKM. The V segment lost 3 bases and the J segment 4 bases; nucleotides outside the gene matches: 1. This CDR3 spans 13 amino acids. The CDR3, as DNA: TGTGCCAGCAGTTTGGGACAGGGATACGAGCAGTACTTC. Residues: CASSLGQGYEQYF.

The chain carries TRBV30 and TRBJ2-3; D call uncertain. The germline V and J ends were trimmed by 6 bases and 0 bases, with 16 bases remaining between them. This CDR3 region has 15 residues. CDR1 is GTSNPN, CDR2 SVGIG, per germline (reference sequence). CDR3 bases: TGTGCCTGTCGTCGGTTATCAACGAGCACAGATACGCAGTATTTT. Its protein is CACRRLSTSTDTQYF. The full variable domain, with the rest looked up from reference TRBV30 and TRBJ2-3, is SQTIHQWPATLVQPVGSPLSLECTVEGTSNPNLYWYRQAAGRGLQLLFYSVGIGQISSEVPQNLSASRPQDRQFILSSKKLLLSDSGFYLCACRRLSTSTDTQYFGPGTRLTVL.

The V and J genes are TRBV7-9 and TRBJ2-1, with 14 bases matching TRBD2. Germline V lookup: CDR1 SEHNR, CDR2 FQNEAQ (reference sequence). The CDR3 contains 17 residues. J gave up 8 bases and V 3 bases, and 9 bases lay outside the gene matches. The CDR3: CASSFGTSGGTLDEQFF. For the CDR3, the DNA is TGTGCCAGCAGCTTCGGGACTAGCGGGGGAACCTTAGATGAGCAGTTCTTC.

As concerns this clone: The identical CDR3 is also encoded by other nucleotide sequences in the sample. V is TRBV5-1 and J is TRBJ1-1; a weak D match, TRBD1 (5 bases). Trimming stripped 5 bases from V and 1 base from J, with 9 bases between. The CDR3 sequence is 13 residues long. CDR1 and CDR2 from the germline V gene are SGHRS and YFSETQ. The CDR3 DNA sequence: TGCGCCAGCAGACTTCAGGGGAACACTGAAGCTTTCTTT. This gives the protein CASRLQGNTEAFF.

A few counts support this clone. V and J are TRBV19 and TRBJ2-5, with TRBD1 identical over 7 bases. This CDR3 spans 16 amino acids. The junction had 11 bases not matched to a gene; V was cut back by 6 bases and J by 1 base. Germline V CDR1 and CDR2: LNHDA, SQIVND (reference sequence). The chain's CDR3 is CASSPQGQIFQETQYF. CDR3 DNA sequence: TGTGCCAGTAGCCCCCAGGGACAGATCTTCCAAGAGACCCAGTACTTC.

A single count supports this clone. This chain links TRBV28 with TRBJ1-2; tentatively, D is TRBD1 (5 bases). Germline V gene data show CDR1 as MDHEN and CDR2 as SYDVKM. V lost 3 bases and J lost 6, with 20 bases in between. This CDR3 region has 16 residues. The CDR3 bases are TGTGCCAGCAGTTTGGTAGGGGAACAAAGGAGAGATGGCTACACCTTC. The encoded protein is CASSLVGEQRRDGYTF.

CDR3 sequence reads: CAWSSGQGETQYF. As DNA, the CDR3 is TGTGCCTGGAGCTCGGGACAGGGAGAGACCCAGTACTTC. The chain employs TRBV30 and TRBJ2-5; 9 bases are shared with TRBD1. Trimming took 3 bases from V and 4 from J; bases not matched to a gene: 3. Germline V gene data show CDR1 as GTSNPN and CDR2 as SVGIG (reference sequence). The CDR3 has 13 amino acids. Combining the CDR3 with reference TRBV30 and TRBJ2-5 gives the whole variable domain SQTIHQWPATLVQPVGSPLSLECTVEGTSNPNLYWYRQAAGRGLQLLFYSVGIGQISSEVPQNLSASRPQDRQFILSSKKLLLSDSGFYLCAWSSGQGETQYFGPGTRLLVL.

V gene TRBV25-1 combines with J gene TRBJ1-2; TRBD1 matches at 9 bases. CDR3 length: 14 residues. The V and J ends lost 3 bases and 8 bases, in that order; junction bases with no gene match: 7. Germline V CDR1 and CDR2: MGHDK, SYGVNS. For the CDR3, the DNA is TGTGCCAGCAGTGATACCGGGACAGGGAAAGGCTACACCTTC. Translated: CASSDTGTGKGYTF.

The chain recombines TRBV7-2 with TRBJ2-3; TRBD2 matches at 8 bases. The CDR3 spans 17 residues. V lost 5 bases, J lost 0 bases, and 10 bases stayed unmatched. The V gene's germline CDR1 is SGHTA and CDR2 FQGNSA. Here the CDR3 reads CASSPRRGGFSTDTQYF. CDR3 in DNA: TGTGCCAGCAGCCCCCGTCGCGGGGGGTTTAGCACAGATACGCAGTATTTT.

V and J are TRBV14 and TRBJ1-2, with D uncertain. The V and J ends lost 3 bases and 0 bases respectively, with 14 bases between them. CDR1 is SGHDN and CDR2 is FVKESK in the germline V gene. The length of the CDR3 is 16 residues. The CDR3 protein is CASSHLSRFANYGYTF. CDR3 DNA sequence: TGTGCCAGCAGCCATTTATCCAGGTTTGCTAACTATGGCTACACCTTC.

The chain is built from TRBV9 and TRBJ1-2; 8 bases map to TRBD1. Germline V CDR1 and CDR2: SGDLS, YYNGEE. This CDR3 contains 15 residues. V lost 3 bases and J lost 4; bases outside the gene matches: 8. The CDR3 loop reads CASSGGQEGIYGYTF. CDR3 bases: TGTGCCAGCAGCGGGGGACAGGAGGGGATCTATGGCTACACCTTC. The full variable domain, rest sourced from reference TRBV9 and TRBJ1-2, is DSGVTQTPKHLITATGQRVTLRCSPRSGDLSVYWYQQSLDQGLQFLIQYYNGEERAKGNILERFSAQQFPDLHSELNLSSLELGDSALYFCASSGGQEGIYGYTFGSGTRLTVV.

The chain employs TRBV5-1 and TRBJ2-2, with D possibly matching TRBD2 (5 bases). Trimming stripped 4 bases from V and 7 bases from J, with 14 bases between. The CDR3 totals 14 residues. Germline CDR1 reads SGHRS; CDR2 reads YFSETQ. The CDR3 loop reads CASSPLADVGELFF. For the CDR3, the DNA is TGCGCCAGCAGCCCTCTAGCTGACGTCGGGGAGCTGTTTTTT.

This chain links TRBV6-1 with TRBJ2-7; TRBD2 aligns across 11 bases. The CDR3 is 15 residues long. Germline V gene sequence: CDR1 MNHNS, CDR2 SASEGT. Trimming at V came to 8 bases and at J to 0 bases, leaving 6 bases not matched to a gene. CDR3 DNA sequence: TGTGCCAGCCAGACCACTAGCGGGAGCTCCTACGAGCAGTACTTC. Protein sequence: CASQTTSGSSYEQYF.

The CDR3 region has the DNA TGTGCCAGCAGCTCCGGACAGGGACACAATGAGCAGTTCTTC. The encoded protein is CASSSGQGHNEQFF. This chain joins TRBV7-7 and TRBJ2-1, with TRBD1 identical over 8 bases. V shed 4 bases and J 5 bases; nucleotides not matched to a gene: 4. Germline V gene lookup returns CDR1 SSHAT and CDR2 FNYEAQ (reference sequence). The CDR3 covers 14 residues.

This chain joins TRBV6-1 and TRBJ2-7, with 7 bases identical to TRBD1. The CDR3 has 14 residues. V was clipped by 2 bases and J by 3 bases; unmatched bases: 4. CDR1 is MNHNS and CDR2 is SASEGT in the germline V gene. The CDR3 reads CASSETGTVYEQYF. The DNA of the CDR3 is TGTGCCAGCAGTGAAACCGGGACAGTCTACGAGCAGTACTTC.

This clone was counted once. This chain links TRBV4-2 with TRBJ1-1, with 7 nucleotides matching TRBD1. This CDR3 is 14 amino acids long. The V and J ends lost 4 bases and 1 base, in that order; junction bases with no gene match: 3. CDR1 and CDR2 (germline): LGHNA, YNFKEQ. CDR3 nucleotide sequence: TGTGCCAGCAGCCGGGACAGAGAGAACACTGAAGCTTTCTTT. Protein sequence: CASSRDRENTEAFF.

This clone showed up just a few times. The chain is built from TRBV9 and TRBJ2-2; 7 positions agree with TRBD1. From germline, CDR1 is SGDLS and CDR2 YYNGEE. The length of the CDR3 is 15 residues. The V and J ends lost 1 base and 7 bases, in that order; junction bases with no gene match: 7. CDR3 amino acids: CASSVSGGILGELFF. DNA for the CDR3: TGTGCCAGCAGCGTATCAGGGGGTATCCTCGGGGAGCTGTTTTTT.

This chain connects TRBV7-2 to TRBJ1-2; 9 bases are a match to TRBD1. The CDR3 is made up of 13 amino acids. Germline V gene sequence: CDR1 SGHTA, CDR2 FQGNSA. The V segment lost 5 bases and the J segment 7 bases; nucleotides outside the gene matches: 5. The CDR3 spells CASSETGGRGYTF. CDR3 bases: TGTGCCAGCAGCGAAACAGGGGGCCGTGGCTACACCTTC.

V and J are TRBV6-1 and TRBJ1-2; 10 bases line up with TRBD1. Trimming removed 6 bases from V and 6 bases from J; junction bases left unmatched: 7. Per the germline V gene, CDR1 is MNHNS and CDR2 is SASEGT. The CDR3 is 14 residues long. The CDR3 is CASRDRGKRHGYTF. DNA of the CDR3: TGTGCCAGCAGGGACAGGGGGAAGCGGCATGGCTACACCTTC.

The chain carries TRBV7-9 and TRBJ1-2; D possibly corresponds to TRBD1 (6 bases). The CDR3 length is 15 residues. V was shortened by 4 bases and J by 5 bases, with 17 bases between the two germline ends. Germline CDR1 is SEHNR and CDR2 is FQNEAQ (reference sequence). Here the CDR3 reads CASSSQTGTWYGYTF. In DNA, the CDR3 is TGTGCCAGCAGCTCACAGACAGGAACTTGGTATGGCTACACCTTC. The entire variable domain, with the rest obtained from reference TRBV7-9 and TRBJ1-2, is as follows: DTGVSQNPRHKITKRGQNVTFRCDPISEHNRLYWYRQTLGQGPEFLTYFQNEAQLEKSRLLSDRFSAERPKGSFSTLEIQRTEQGDSAMYLCASSSQTGTWYGYTFGSGTRLTVV.

The chain joins TRBV27 to TRBJ2-1; D uncertain. Trimming took 6 bases from V and 4 from J, leaving 13 bases between them. Germline CDR1 MNHEY, CDR2 SMNVEV (reference sequence). The CDR3 consists of 14 residues. The CDR3 region is CASSNLDTYNEQFF. The CDR3 bases are TGTGCCAGCAGCAACCTTGACACTTACAATGAGCAGTTCTTC.

The chain couples TRBV5-1 to TRBJ1-2; D perhaps matches TRBD1 (5 bases). Between the trimmed V and J ends, which lost 0 bases and 8 bases, there was a span of 8 bases. CDR1 is SGHRS, CDR2 YFSETQ, per germline. The CDR3 consists of 12 residues. The CDR3, as DNA: TGCGCCAGCAGCTTGGAAGGGGTGGGCTACACCTTC. This gives the protein CASSLEGVGYTF.

This CDR3 is CASSQATGTNTEAFF. CDR3 in DNA: TGCGCCAGCAGCCAAGCGACAGGGACGAACACTGAAGCTTTCTTT. The chain employs TRBV4-1 and TRBJ1-1; 7 bases are shared with TRBD1. Germline V gives CDR1 MGHRA, CDR2 YSYEKL. The CDR3 covers 15 residues. Germline trimming cut 1 base from V and 1 base from J; bases unmatched to any gene: 3.